Below are 2 T cell receptor beta chains sequenced from a single sample in a study of cytomegalovirus exposure and HLA in healthy donors (dated by TCRdb to about 2017). The method was the immunoSEQ multiplex PCR assay. The multiplex PCR relied on a mix of 60 forward primers for TCR Vbeta segments and 13 reverse primers for TCR Jbeta segments. TCRdb's version of the immuneACCESS table is confined to in-frame rearrangements and falls short of the full clone set. An unresolved V gene accounts for under half of the shortfall where checked; the remainder is of unknown origin. Across this sample there are about 120,000 clones, with roughly 63% seen only once. 10% of the sample is in the top ten clones. Sequencing was performed on PBMCs. The source is a man aged 40-50 years in good health and CMV-seropositive.

The rearrangement uses TRBV13 and TRBJ2-1; the match to TRBD2 covers 10 bases. CDR3 length equals 17 residues. The V and J ends lost 5 bases and 5 bases, in that order; junction bases with no gene match: 12. Per the germline V gene, CDR1 is PRHDT and CDR2 is FYEKMQ (reference sequence). The DNA of the CDR3 is TGTGCCAGCAGCCCCGGACTAGCGGAGACCTTAGACAATGAGCAGTTCTTC. It encodes CASSPGLAETLDNEQFF.

The CDR3 sequence: CASSYVNAGLEFF. In DNA form, the CDR3 reads TGTGCCAGCAGTTACGTGAACGCGGGGTTAGAGTTCTTC. This chain connects TRBV6-5 to TRBJ2-1, with D perhaps matching TRBD2 (6 bases). The germline CDR1 and CDR2 sequences are MNHEY and SVGAGI. The CDR3 covers 13 residues. V was pared by 2 bases and J by 14 bases, with 16 bases between.